The present TCR beta chain was sequenced within a study of blood T cell repertoires in COVID-19. At the level of the study: COVID-19 samples from acute and convalescent phases originated in the United States, Italy and Spain. Nucleic acid was either cDNA or gDNA, and it came from T cells, B-cell-depleted T cells, or PBMCs.

This clone showed up just once. In the study's own analysis: Amplified reference gene primers provided the basis for estimating nucleated cell counts. Profiling relied on immunoSEQ multiplex PCR, and the TCRdb table lists in-frame clones only, not all of them. V and J calls and clone size come straight from that table; D and trimming were deduced from the DNA. The repertoire holds about 120,000 clones, with around three quarters as singletons. In germline, CDR1 is SGHRS, CDR2 YFSETQ. Unmatched junction bases numbered 4, after V lost 4 bases and J lost 3 bases. The CDR3 has 15 residues. The chain uses TRBV5-1 and TRBJ2-5; 12 bases fit TRBD2. Material for sequencing was peripheral blood. The receptor was derived from a woman older than 75 with acute or convalescent COVID-19. In nucleotides, the CDR3 is TGCGCCAGCAGCCCCTCTAGCGGGAGGGAAGAGACCCAGTACTTC. Its translation is CASSPSSGREETQYF. The variable domain in full, completed from reference TRBV5-1 and TRBJ2-5, reads KAGVTQTPRYLIKTRGQQVTLSCSPISGHRSVSWYQQTPGQGLQFLFEYFSETQRNKGNFPGRFSGRQFSNSRSEMNVSTLELGDSALYLCASSPSSGREETQYFGPGTRLLVL.